This entry lists 26 T cell receptor beta chains sequenced from one sample in a study of blood T cell repertoires in COVID-19. Repertoires were generated with immunoSEQ multiplex PCR, while TCRdb's copy carries only in-frame clones and drops some. This sample has 80,000 to 100,000 clones; roughly 70% occur once, and the top ten carry around 4%. Sequencing was performed on peripheral blood. These receptor sequences come from a man between 65 and 85 years old with COVID-19, enrolled during active disease.

CDR3 amino acids: CASSTRQGGDYGYTF. The CDR3 DNA follows: TGTGCCAGCAGTACCCGACAGGGGGGCGACTATGGCTACACCTTC. J is TRBJ1-2 and V is TRBV6-2 or TRBV6-3, with 9 bases aligning to TRBD1. Germline lookup yields CDR1 MNHEY and CDR2 SVGEGT. The CDR3 is 15 residues long. V was clipped by 5 bases and J by 3 bases; unmatched bases: 7.

This chain links TRBV24-1 with TRBJ1-5; unclear D gene. CDR3 length: 17 residues. Germline V gene lookup returns CDR1 KGHDR and CDR2 SFDVKD. The V gene lost 1 base and the J gene lost 0 bases, with 12 bases spanning the gap. CDR3 bases: TGTGCCACCAGTGATTTCCTCGGAGGGAATAGCAATCAGCCCCAGCATTTT. Translation: CATSDFLGGNSNQPQHF.

The chain links TRBV5-4 to TRBJ2-2; 12 bases are a match to TRBD2. The trim removed 4 bases at V and 0 bases at J, leaving 1 base unmatched. Germline lookup yields CDR1 SGHNT and CDR2 YYREEE (reference sequence). The CDR3 runs 16 residues. The CDR3 region is CASSPSGRANTGELFF. The CDR3 region has the DNA TGTGCCAGCAGCCCTAGCGGGAGGGCGAACACCGGGGAGCTGTTTTTT.

This chain connects TRBV4-2 to TRBJ1-4; the D gene is possibly TRBD1 (6 bases). The CDR3 totals 16 residues. The V end was cut by 4 bases, the J end by 4 bases, with 16 bases between. The V gene's germline CDR1 is LGHNA and CDR2 YNFKEQ. The CDR3 is CASSRGGRQDNEKLFF. The CDR3 DNA reads as TGTGCCAGCAGCCGGGGGGGGCGTCAAGATAATGAAAAACTGTTTTTT.

The rearrangement links TRBV23-1 to TRBJ2-6; TRBD1 matches at 7 bases. TRBV23-1 belongs to the ORF category, with a function that is uncertain. V lost 8 bases and J lost 0; bases outside the gene matches: 7. The length of the CDR3 is 16 residues. The CDR3 DNA sequence: TGCGCCAGCGCGCGACAGGGTTACTCTGGGGCCAACGTCCTGACTTTC. Protein sequence: CASARQGYSGANVLTF.

The table lists this clone with a count of one. The chain recombines TRBV9 with TRBJ1-5; D is perhaps TRBD1 (5 bases). CDR1 is SGDLS and CDR2 is YYNGEE in the germline V gene. CDR3 length: 14 residues. V was cut by 3 bases and J by 8 bases, with 15 bases left in between. Here the CDR3 reads CASSAGHTREPQHF. The DNA of the CDR3 is TGTGCCAGCAGCGCCGGACATACCCGGGAGCCCCAGCATTTT.

This clone was seen a few times. The V and J genes are TRBV4-2 and TRBJ1-3; the match to TRBD1 covers 12 bases. The V gene end was trimmed by 3 bases and the J gene end by 4 bases; junction bases not matched to a gene: 7. The germline V gene has CDR1 LGHNA and CDR2 YNFKEQ. This CDR3 is built from 17 residues. CDR3 amino acids: CASSHPGQGAGGNTIYF. The DNA for the CDR3 is TGTGCCAGCAGCCATCCGGGACAGGGGGCTGGGGGAAACACCATATATTTT.

This chain connects TRBV28 to TRBJ2-3; D possibly corresponds to TRBD2 (6 bases). The CDR3 length is 15 residues. The germline gives CDR1 MDHEN, CDR2 SYDVKM. V gave up 7 bases and J gave up 2 bases, with 16 bases separating them. This chain's CDR3 is CASMTIGEATDTQYF. CDR3 bases: TGTGCCAGCATGACTATAGGGGAGGCCACAGATACGCAGTATTTT.

The V gene is TRBV15, the J gene TRBJ2-7; 8 positions agree with TRBD1. This CDR3 is built from 15 residues. Germline lookup yields CDR1 LNHNV and CDR2 YYDKDF (reference sequence). V trimming: 0 bases; J trimming: 3 bases; junction bases outside the gene matches: 4. CDR3 protein: CATSREQGVFYEQYF. In DNA, the CDR3 is TGTGCCACCAGCAGAGAACAGGGGGTTTTCTACGAGCAGTACTTC.

The chain uses TRBV20-1 and TRBJ1-2; D gene uncertain. Between the trimmed V and J ends, which lost 3 bases and 0 bases, there was a span of 8 bases. CDR1 is DFQATT and CDR2 is SNEGSKA in the germline V gene (reference sequence). There are 13 residues in the CDR3. In nucleotides, the CDR3 is TGCAGTGCTAGTAGTTTAGCTAACTATGGCTACACCTTC. Residues: CSASSLANYGYTF.

The chain joins TRBV28 to TRBJ2-5; 10 nucleotides match TRBD1. V shed 6 bases and J 5 bases; nucleotides not matched to a gene: 9. The CDR3 loop spans 15 amino acids. CDR1 is MDHEN, CDR2 SYDVKM, per germline. The CDR3 bases are TGTGCCAGCAGCTCACCGGGACAGGGGCACGAGACCCAGTACTTC. As protein: CASSSPGQGHETQYF.

This chain connects TRBV7-2 to TRBJ1-2; possible D gene TRBD1, 5 bases. Germline V CDR1 and CDR2: SGHTA, FQGNSA. The length of the CDR3 is 14 residues. V gave up 5 bases and J gave up 3 bases, with 13 bases separating them. In DNA form, the CDR3 reads TGTGCCAGCAGCCAGTACTGGGGGGACTATGGCTACACCTTC. Protein product: CASSQYWGDYGYTF. Based on the CDR3 plus reference TRBV7-2 and TRBJ1-2, the full variable domain is GAGVSQSPSNKVTEKGKDVELRCDPISGHTALYWYRQSLGQGLEFLIYFQGNSAPDKSGLPSDRFSAERTGGSVSTLTIQRTQQEDSAVYLCASSQYWGDYGYTFGSGTRLTVV.

The V gene is TRBV18, the J gene TRBJ2-1; 13 bases are a match to TRBD2. There are 15 residues in the CDR3. Germline V CDR1 and CDR2: KGHSH, LQKENI. V shed 6 bases and J 4 bases; nucleotides not matched to a gene: 3. The CDR3 spells CASSGLAGVYNEQFF. The CDR3 coding sequence is TGTGCCAGCTCTGGACTAGCGGGAGTGTACAATGAGCAGTTCTTC.

CDR3 in amino acids: CASSPRQGHYGYTF. In DNA form, the CDR3 reads TGTGCCAGCTCACCCCGCCAGGGGCACTATGGCTACACCTTC. V gene TRBV18 combines with J gene TRBJ1-2; weak D call: TRBD1 (6 bases). The V gene lost 3 bases and the J gene lost 3 bases, with 11 bases spanning the gap. From germline, CDR1 is KGHSH and CDR2 LQKENI. The CDR3 sequence is 14 residues long.

V and J are TRBV5-1 and TRBJ1-4; the D gene is possibly TRBD1 (6 bases). Looked up from germline, CDR1 is SGHRS and CDR2 is YFSETQ. The CDR3 has 15 residues. V was trimmed by 4 bases and J by 0 bases, leaving 10 bases between them. CDR3 amino acids: CASSRAGATNEKLFF. CDR3 nucleotide sequence: TGCGCCAGCAGCCGTGCAGGGGCAACTAATGAAAAACTGTTTTTT.

This clone is a singleton in its sample. The V gene is TRBV15, the J gene TRBJ2-1, with D perhaps TRBD2 (6 bases). CDR1 is LNHNV, CDR2 YYDKDF, per germline (reference sequence). The CDR3 spans 17 residues. V lost 1 base and J 0 bases, leaving 13 bases between the germline ends. The CDR3 coding sequence is TGTGCCACCAGCAGAGGGGGACTGCAGAGCTCCTACAATGAGCAGTTCTTC. Translation gives CATSRGGLQSSYNEQFF.

This chain joins TRBV7-9 and TRBJ2-2; maybe TRBD2 (6 bases). V shed 11 bases and J shed 4 bases, with 23 bases lying between them. Germline lookup yields CDR1 SEHNR and CDR2 FQNEAQ (reference sequence). The CDR3 loop spans 16 amino acids. The chain's CDR3 is CAPELWGGKATGELFF. CDR3 in DNA: TGTGCCCCGGAGTTGTGGGGCGGGAAGGCCACCGGGGAGCTGTTTTTT.

The chain uses TRBV7-2 and TRBJ2-1, with 9 bases fitting TRBD2. Losses at the gene ends were 4 bases for V and 4 bases for J; bases not matched to a gene: 5. Germline V gene lookup returns CDR1 SGHTA and CDR2 FQGNSA. This CDR3 has 15 amino acids. In nucleotides, the CDR3 is TGTGCCAGCAGCTACTGGACTAGCGAATACAATGAGCAGTTCTTC. This translates into CASSYWTSEYNEQFF.

This clone has ten or more counts. V gene TRBV28 combines with J gene TRBJ1-4; D gene uncertain. This CDR3 spans 18 amino acids. V was clipped by 7 bases and J by 3 bases, with 24 bases between them. CDR1 MDHEN and CDR2 SYDVKM come from the germline V gene. The CDR3 DNA is TGTGCCAGCAAATCTTGGGCAAGACGGGAAGGTGCTAATGAAAAACTGTTTTTT. This sequence encodes CASKSWARREGANEKLFF.

The chain couples TRBV7-2 to TRBJ2-2; TRBD2 matches at 10 bases. CDR1 and CDR2 from the germline V gene are SGHTA and FQGNSA. This CDR3 spans 17 amino acids. V shed 0 bases and J 6 bases; nucleotides not matched to a gene: 7. The CDR3 nucleotides are TGTGCCAGCAGCTTAGCGATAGCGGGAGGAAACCCCGGGGAGCTGTTTTTT. As protein: CASSLAIAGGNPGELFF.

The chain is built from TRBV7-2 and TRBJ2-1; maybe TRBD2 (5 bases). Germline CDR1 is SGHTA and CDR2 is FQGNSA. The CDR3 is 15 residues long. Trimming took off 8 bases at V and 0 bases at J, with 14 bases between the two ends. The CDR3 sequence: CASSPQRSSYNEQFF. The CDR3, as DNA: TGTGCCAGCTCTCCCCAGCGGAGCTCCTACAATGAGCAGTTCTTC.

In this sample, this clone turned up once. Other nucleotide sequences from this sample produce the same CDR3. The chain is built from TRBV5-1 and TRBJ1-2; TRBD1 aligns across 7 bases. The junction had 9 bases not matched to a gene; V was cut back by 2 bases and J by 5 bases. The CDR3 length is 15 residues. The germline CDR1 and CDR2 sequences are SGHRS and YFSETQ. The CDR3 region has the DNA TGCGCCAGCAGCTTAACAGGGGCGCGGCCTTATGGCTACACCTTC. Translated: CASSLTGARPYGYTF.

J is TRBJ1-2 and V is TRBV29-1; no reliable D call. V lost 6 bases and J lost 4, with 12 bases in between. Germline CDR1 and CDR2: SQVTM and ANQGSEA. The CDR3 covers 12 residues. CDR3 region: CSVTTEIYGYTF. The CDR3 DNA is TGCAGCGTGACAACGGAAATCTATGGCTACACCTTC.

The rearrangement uses TRBV9 and TRBJ2-5; D might be TRBD1 (5 bases). V shed 2 bases and J shed 1 base, with 9 bases lying between them. Germline-derived CDR1 and CDR2 are SGDLS and YYNGEE. CDR3 length: 14 residues. The chain's CDR3 is CASSVQGLQETQYF. CDR3 coding DNA: TGTGCCAGCAGCGTTCAGGGCCTCCAAGAGACCCAGTACTTC.

The V and J genes are TRBV28 and TRBJ2-1; TRBD2 matches 10 bases. Trimming at V came to 7 bases and at J to 4 bases, leaving 7 bases not matched to a gene. Per germline, CDR1 MDHEN and CDR2 SYDVKM. The CDR3 has 15 residues. This CDR3 reads CASTLWTSGYNEQFF. CDR3 nucleotide sequence: TGTGCCAGCACACTCTGGACTAGCGGTTACAATGAGCAGTTCTTC.

This chain uses TRBV18 with TRBJ1-1; D unclear. This CDR3 spans 12 amino acids. Germline CDR1 KGHSH, CDR2 LQKENI. V was trimmed by 3 bases and J by 6 bases, leaving 8 bases between them. CDR3 protein: CASSPERAEAFF. Here the CDR3 DNA reads TGTGCCAGCTCACCCGAGAGGGCTGAAGCTTTCTTT.